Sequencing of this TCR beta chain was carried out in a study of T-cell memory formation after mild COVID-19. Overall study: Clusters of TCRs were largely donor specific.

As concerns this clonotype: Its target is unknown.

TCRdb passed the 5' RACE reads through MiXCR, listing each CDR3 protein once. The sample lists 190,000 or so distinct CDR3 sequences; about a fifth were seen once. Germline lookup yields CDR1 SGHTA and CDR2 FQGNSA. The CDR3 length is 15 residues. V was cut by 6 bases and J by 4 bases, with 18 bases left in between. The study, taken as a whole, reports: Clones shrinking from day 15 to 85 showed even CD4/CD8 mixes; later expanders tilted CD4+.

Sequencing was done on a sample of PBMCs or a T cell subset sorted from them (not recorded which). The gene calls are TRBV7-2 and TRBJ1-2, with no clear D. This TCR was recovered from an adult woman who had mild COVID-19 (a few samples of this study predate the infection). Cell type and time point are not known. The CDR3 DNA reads TGTGCCAGCAGGATAGGTCGTGGCGACATCTATGGCTACACCTTC. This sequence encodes CASRIGRGDIYGYTF. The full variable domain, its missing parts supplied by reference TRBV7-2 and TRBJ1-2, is GAGVSQSPSNKVTEKGKDVELRCDPISGHTALYWYRQSLGQGLEFLIYFQGNSAPDKSGLPSDRFSAERTGGSVSTLTIQRTQQEDSAVYLCASRIGRGDIYGYTFGSGTRLTVV.